This T cell receptor beta chain was observed in a study of blood T cells in healthy people across ages. Overall study context: Template switching caught about one barcoded beta molecule for each two T cells.

This CDR3 region has 20 residues. Between the trimmed V and J ends, which lost 6 bases and 0 bases, there was a span of 24 bases. A sample-barcoded 5' primer and a J-beta primer mix were used in a second PCR of about 6 to 12 cycles. Each cDNA molecule carried a tag from a template-switch adaptor that contained 12 random nucleotides. MiXCR, run by TCRdb on the 5' RACE reads, gives a single entry per CDR3 protein. Among 600,000 to 800,000 distinct CDR3 sequences listed, roughly 20% were seen once. The table lists this clonotype with a few counts. The study drew donors from healthy Caucasian individuals in Russia aged about 6 to 90. They isolated at least 6 million PBMCs from each sample.

Sequencing was carried out using blood. The chain recombines TRBV12-3 or TRBV12-4 with TRBJ2-6; a weak D match, TRBD2 (6 bases). The receptor was derived from a man aged 65-85 years in good health. The CDR3 loop reads CASSSVVPSGGNSGANVLTF. CDR3 nucleotide sequence: TGTGCCAGCAGCTCAGTCGTCCCTAGTGGGGGGAACTCTGGGGCCAACGTCCTGACTTTC.